The 9 T cell receptor beta chains reported below all come from one sample, sequenced in a study of blood T cell repertoires in COVID-19. Here immunoSEQ multiplex PCR was the method, and the copy in TCRdb shows in-frame clones only, minus some. The sample has 90,000 to 130,000 clones, approximately 90% seen once; the top ten hold approximately 3.3%. The sequenced material came from peripheral blood. The receptors stem from a woman aged 45-60 years with acute or convalescent COVID-19.

The V call is TRBV19, the J call TRBJ1-2; weak D call: TRBD1 (6 bases). The CDR3 length is 14 residues. The germline V gene has CDR1 LNHDA and CDR2 SQIVND (reference sequence). The germline V and J ends were trimmed by 5 bases and 7 bases, with 17 bases remaining between them. DNA of the CDR3: TGTGCCAGTAGTCCCGCCCCGGACAGAAGTGGCTACACCTTC. Its translation is CASSPAPDRSGYTF.

The chain links TRBV28 to TRBJ2-1; TRBD1 matches at 12 bases. The CDR3 extends over 15 amino acids. Germline loops: CDR1 MDHEN, CDR2 SYDVKM. Trimming at V came to 8 bases and at J to 8 bases, leaving 10 bases not matched to a gene. The CDR3 loop reads CASGQSGTGGYEQFF. The DNA for the CDR3 is TGTGCCAGCGGACAATCCGGGACAGGGGGCTATGAGCAGTTCTTC.

The gene calls are TRBV19 and TRBJ2-7; 7 bases line up with TRBD1. The germline V gene has CDR1 LNHDA and CDR2 SQIVND (reference sequence). V was clipped by 4 bases and J by 5 bases; unmatched bases: 8. This CDR3 contains 14 residues. CDR3 loop: CASSRQGYDDEQYF. The CDR3 coding sequence is TGTGCCAGTAGTAGACAGGGTTATGACGACGAGCAGTACTTC.

This chain connects TRBV3-1 (or the pseudogene TRBV3-2) to TRBJ2-2; perhaps TRBD1 as D (6 bases). Germline-derived CDR1 and CDR2 are LGHDT and YNNKEL (reference sequence). V lost 0 bases and J lost 6, with 8 bases in between. The CDR3 consists of 14 residues. The CDR3 DNA sequence: TGTGCCAGCAGCCAAGACTGGGGGCCCGGGGAGCTGTTTTTT. Its protein is CASSQDWGPGELFF.

J is TRBJ2-3 and V is TRBV19; 9 bases agree with TRBD1. V shed 9 bases, J shed 0 bases, and the junction held 13 bases outside the gene matches. This CDR3 contains 17 residues. CDR1 and CDR2 (germline): LNHDA, SQIVND (reference sequence). In DNA, the CDR3 is TGTGCCAGCGCCGGGACAGGGACCCCGGGGAGCACAGATACGCAGTATTTT. Its protein product is CASAGTGTPGSTDTQYF.

The V and J genes are TRBV5-1 and TRBJ2-1, with TRBD2 matching 10 bases. Germline V gives CDR1 SGHRS, CDR2 YFSETQ. V lost 4 bases to trimming and J lost 8 bases; unmatched junction nucleotides: 12. The CDR3 covers 16 residues. CDR3 residues: CASSRGLAARTDEQFF. The CDR3 region has the DNA TGCGCCAGCAGCCGAGGACTAGCGGCTAGGACGGATGAGCAGTTCTTC.

The chain uses TRBV18 and TRBJ2-1; weak D call: TRBD1 (5 bases). Germline loops: CDR1 KGHSH, CDR2 LQKENI. The V end lost 3 bases, the J end lost 5 bases, and 20 bases lay between the germline ends. This CDR3 has 17 amino acids. CDR3 DNA: TGTGCCAGCTCACCGATCCCTGGTCGGACAACCAACAATGAGCAGTTCTTC. Amino acids: CASSPIPGRTTNNEQFF.

V and J are TRBV7-9 and TRBJ2-3; D gene uncertain. CDR3 length equals 14 residues. Trimming took off 1 base at V and 5 bases at J, with 10 bases between the two ends. The germline V gene has CDR1 SEHNR and CDR2 FQNEAQ (reference sequence). The CDR3 loop is CASSLDPAGDTQYF. The CDR3 coding sequence is TGTGCCAGCAGCTTAGATCCAGCAGGAGATACGCAGTATTTT.

J is TRBJ1-3 and V is TRBV28, with D unresolved. CDR3 length: 12 residues. Trimming took 5 bases from V and 10 from J, leaving 12 bases between them. Germline assignment: CDR1 MDHEN and CDR2 SYDVKM. The CDR3 DNA follows: TGTGCCAGCAGTGGCGGGATATCGACCATATATTTT. It codes for CASSGGISTIYF.